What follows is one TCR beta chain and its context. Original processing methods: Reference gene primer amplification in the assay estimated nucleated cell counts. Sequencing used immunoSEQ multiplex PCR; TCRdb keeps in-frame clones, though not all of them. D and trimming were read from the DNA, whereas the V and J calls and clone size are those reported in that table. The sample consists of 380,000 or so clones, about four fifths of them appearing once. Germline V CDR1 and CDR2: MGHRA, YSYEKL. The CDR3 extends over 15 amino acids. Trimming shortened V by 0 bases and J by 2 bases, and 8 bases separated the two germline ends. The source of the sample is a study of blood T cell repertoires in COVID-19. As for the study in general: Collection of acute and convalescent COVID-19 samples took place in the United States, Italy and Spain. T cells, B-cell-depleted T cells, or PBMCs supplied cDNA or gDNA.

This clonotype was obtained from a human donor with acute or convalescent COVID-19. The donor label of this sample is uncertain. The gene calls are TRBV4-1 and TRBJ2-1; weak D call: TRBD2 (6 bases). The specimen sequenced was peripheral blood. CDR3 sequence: CASSQEGGTYNEQFF. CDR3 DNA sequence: TGCGCCAGCAGCCAAGAGGGCGGGACCTACAATGAGCAGTTCTTC.